Listed here are 20 T cell receptor beta chains from one sample, sequenced in a study of blood T cell repertoires in COVID-19. Libraries were prepared by immunoSEQ multiplex PCR; TCRdb keeps only in-frame clonotypes and omits some of them. The data hold approximately 240,000 clones, with approximately 80% observed a single time. The sequenced sample consisted of peripheral blood. The receptor set was obtained from a woman in her sixties who had recovered from COVID-19.

This chain uses TRBV9 with TRBJ1-2, with no clear D. V lost 0 bases and J lost 6, with 9 bases in between. The V gene's germline CDR1 is SGDLS and CDR2 YYNGEE. The CDR3 is 13 residues long. The CDR3 DNA follows: TGTGCCAGCAGCGTAGCCCCGACACATGGCTACACCTTC. Encoded protein: CASSVAPTHGYTF.

This rearrangement joins TRBV7-9 to TRBJ2-7; unclear D gene. The CDR3 consists of 12 residues. Trimming stripped 6 bases from V and 6 bases from J, with 12 bases between. The germline CDR1 and CDR2 sequences are SEHNR and FQNEAQ (reference sequence). CDR3 sequence (DNA): TGTGCCAGCAGTAGTTCTTCCGCCGAGCAGTACTTC. This translates into CASSSSSAEQYF.

The chain carries TRBV12-3 or TRBV12-4 and TRBJ1-2; D is perhaps TRBD1 (5 bases). Trimming cost V 4 bases and J 8 bases, with 14 bases left between them. The CDR3 length is 13 residues. The CDR3 sequence is CASSSRQPLGYTF. CDR3 in DNA: TGTGCCAGCAGTTCAAGACAGCCCCTAGGCTACACCTTC.

J is TRBJ2-7 and V is TRBV10-3; 12 bases map to TRBD1. V shed 4 bases and J 6 bases; nucleotides not matched to a gene: 13. This CDR3 is built from 17 residues. The germline V gene has CDR1 ENHRY and CDR2 SYGVKD. CDR3 nucleotide sequence: TGTGCCATCAGTGTGTCTCCTGCCGGGACAGGGGGCGTCGAGCAGTACTTC. It is translated as CAISVSPAGTGGVEQYF.

The chain recombines TRBV18 with TRBJ2-5; D ambiguous. The CDR3 runs to 16 residues. From germline, CDR1 is KGHSH and CDR2 LQKENI. V lost 0 bases and J lost 4, with 15 bases in between. CDR3 amino acids: CASSPPLTGSGETQYF. The CDR3, as DNA: TGTGCCAGCTCACCACCGTTGACTGGATCGGGAGAGACCCAGTACTTC. Using reference TRBV18 and TRBJ2-5 for the parts outside the CDR3, the full variable domain is NAGVMQNPRHLVRRRGQEARLRCSPMKGHSHVYWYRQLPEEGLKFMVYLQKENIIDESGMPKERFSAEFPKEGPSILRIQQVVRGDSAAYFCASSPPLTGSGETQYFGPGTRLLVL.

The rearrangement uses TRBV15 and TRBJ1-4; D not resolved. The CDR3 is made up of 14 amino acids. V lost 3 bases and J lost 8, with 13 bases in between. The germline CDR1 and CDR2 sequences are LNHNV and YYDKDF (reference sequence). The CDR3 sequence: CATSSRVNVEKLFF. CDR3 DNA sequence: TGTGCCACCAGCAGTCGGGTAAATGTGGAAAAACTGTTTTTT.

A word on this clone: Other nucleotide sequences in the sample specify the same CDR3. V gene TRBV7-2 combines with J gene TRBJ2-2; 9 bases are shared with TRBD1. Germline lookup yields CDR1 SGHTA and CDR2 FQGNSA. The trim removed 3 bases at V and 4 bases at J, leaving 0 bases unmatched. This CDR3 has 14 amino acids. The CDR3 DNA reads as TGTGCCAGCAGCTTGGGACAGGGCACCGGGGAGCTGTTTTTT. Translating gives CASSLGQGTGELFF.

The chain joins TRBV19 to TRBJ2-5, with TRBD1 as a possible D gene (5 bases). This CDR3 comprises 13 residues. Between the trimmed V and J ends, which lost 6 bases and 4 bases, there was a span of 12 bases. Germline assignment: CDR1 LNHDA and CDR2 SQIVND (reference sequence). The CDR3 loop reads CASRALDTETQYF. CDR3 nucleotide sequence: TGTGCCAGTAGGGCCCTGGACACAGAGACCCAGTACTTC.

This chain joins TRBV9 and TRBJ2-3, with 9 positions matching TRBD2. Germline-derived CDR1 and CDR2 are SGDLS and YYNGEE. The CDR3 covers 15 residues. V shed 0 bases, J shed 12 bases, and the junction held 11 bases outside the gene matches. Here the CDR3 DNA reads TGTGCCAGCAGCGTAGTTGCGGGGGGGCCCATGACCCAGTATTTT. Translating it yields CASSVVAGGPMTQYF. The full variable domain, in which reference TRBV9 and TRBJ2-3 provide the parts outside the CDR3, is DSGVTQTPKHLITATGQRVTLRCSPRSGDLSVYWYQQSLDQGLQFLIQYYNGEERAKGNILERFSAQQFPDLHSELNLSSLELGDSALYFCASSVVAGGPMTQYFGPGTRLTVL.

The chain is built from TRBV7-9 and TRBJ1-2; a possible D gene is TRBD1 (5 bases). In germline, CDR1 is SEHNR, CDR2 FQNEAQ (reference sequence). This CDR3 contains 17 residues. Trimming took 1 base from V and 0 from J, leaving 15 bases between them. DNA for the CDR3: TGTGCCAGCAGCTTAGGAGGCGGCAGGGCGACTAACTATGGCTACACCTTC. Residues: CASSLGGGRATNYGYTF.

The rearrangement links TRBV7-9 to TRBJ1-3; 7 bases map to TRBD1. The CDR3 loop spans 16 amino acids. The germline V gene encodes CDR1 SEHNR and CDR2 FQNEAQ (reference sequence). V dropped 7 bases and J dropped 1; count of bases not matched to a gene: 10. The CDR3, as DNA: TGTGCCAGCAACACCACAGGGGTGTTATCTGGAAACACCATATATTTT. It is translated as CASNTTGVLSGNTIYF.

The rearrangement uses TRBV5-6 and TRBJ1-1; D is unresolved. CDR1 and CDR2 (germline): SGHDT, YYEEEE. Trimming removed 0 bases at V and 6 bases at J, with 3 bases between. The CDR3 has 11 residues. CDR3 nucleotide sequence: TGTGCCAGCAGCTTGGCCTCTGAAGCTTTCTTT. Protein sequence: CASSLASEAFF.

This chain uses TRBV5-4 with TRBJ2-7, with 11 bases aligning to TRBD2. The J segment lost 2 bases and the V segment lost 3 bases, leaving 1 base of the junction unmatched. This CDR3 spans 14 amino acids. Germline lookup yields CDR1 SGHNT and CDR2 YYREEE (reference sequence). The CDR3 bases are TGTGCCAGCAGCTCGGGACTAGCGGCCTACGAGCAGTACTTC. This translates into CASSSGLAAYEQYF.

This clone was picked up one time. This chain joins TRBV2 and TRBJ2-4, with 11 bases matching TRBD2. Germline CDR1 is SNHLY and CDR2 is FYNNEI. The CDR3 is 15 amino acids. V shed 3 bases, J shed 8 bases, and the junction held 6 bases outside the gene matches. CDR3: CASSEVAGGPYIQYF. The CDR3 nucleotides read TGTGCCAGCAGTGAGGTAGCGGGGGGGCCGTACATTCAGTACTTC.

The chain recombines TRBV27 with TRBJ2-3; D perhaps matches TRBD2 (6 bases). Germline V lookup: CDR1 MNHEY, CDR2 SMNVEV (reference sequence). The CDR3 is 12 amino acids. V was shortened by 4 bases and J by 5 bases, with 7 bases between the two germline ends. The CDR3 reads CASSWGEDTQYF. CDR3 coding DNA: TGTGCCAGCAGTTGGGGGGAAGATACGCAGTATTTT.

The chain carries TRBV27 and TRBJ1-5; 7 bases align to TRBD1. Germline loops: CDR1 MNHEY, CDR2 SMNVEV (reference sequence). This CDR3 has 13 amino acids. After removal of 10 bases from V and 7 bases from J, the junction contained 10 bases not matched to a gene. CDR3 sequence: CATQLDRDQPQHF. CDR3 DNA: TGTGCCACACAGCTAGACAGGGACCAGCCCCAGCATTTT.

This clone turned up a few times. This chain joins TRBV2 and TRBJ1-5, with a weak D call TRBD1 (5 bases). This CDR3 is built from 14 residues. Germline V gene sequence: CDR1 SNHLY, CDR2 FYNNEI. Trimming left V 2 bases short and J 7 bases short, with 12 bases between. The CDR3 loop is CASSEQAGPQPQHF. In nucleotides, the CDR3 is TGTGCCAGCAGTGAACAGGCAGGGCCCCAGCCCCAGCATTTT. Together with reference TRBV2 and TRBJ1-5, the CDR3 gives the full variable domain: EPEVTQTPSHQVTQMGQEVILRCVPISNHLYFYWYRQILGQKVEFLVSFYNNEISEKSEIFDDQFSVERPDGSNFTLKIRSTKLEDSAMYFCASSEQAGPQPQHFGDGTRLSIL.

This chain connects TRBV14 to TRBJ1-1; D ambiguous. Germline CDR1 is SGHDN and CDR2 is FVKESK. Trimming shortened V by 3 bases and J by 5 bases, and 10 bases separated the two germline ends. The length of the CDR3 is 13 residues. The CDR3 is CASSQSSPTEAFF. In DNA form, the CDR3 reads TGTGCCAGCAGCCAGAGTTCCCCGACTGAAGCTTTCTTT.

The chain links TRBV19 to TRBJ2-7; weak D call: TRBD1 (6 bases). Germline V gives CDR1 LNHDA, CDR2 SQIVND (reference sequence). The CDR3 contains 16 residues. Deletions cut 6 bases from V and 0 bases from J, with 18 bases between. CDR3 sequence (DNA): TGTGCCAGTAGCGTCATCAGGGGTCAGAGCTCCTACGAGCAGTACTTC. Its translation: CASSVIRGQSSYEQYF. The whole variable domain, filled in from reference TRBV19 and TRBJ2-7, reads DGGITQSPKYLFRKEGQNVTLSCEQNLNHDAMYWYRQDPGQGLRLIYYSQIVNDFQKGDIAEGYSVSREKKESFPLTVTSAQKNPTAFYLCASSVIRGQSSYEQYFGPGTRLTVT.

This rearrangement joins TRBV19 to TRBJ2-2; 10 nucleotides align to TRBD2. With V trimmed by 10 bases and J by 5 bases, 16 bases remained unmatched. Germline CDR1 reads LNHDA; CDR2 reads SQIVND (reference sequence). This CDR3 comprises 17 residues. CDR3 in amino acids: CANSELLAGTLTGELFF. CDR3 bases: TGTGCCAACTCCGAACTACTAGCGGGGACCCTTACCGGGGAGCTGTTTTTT.